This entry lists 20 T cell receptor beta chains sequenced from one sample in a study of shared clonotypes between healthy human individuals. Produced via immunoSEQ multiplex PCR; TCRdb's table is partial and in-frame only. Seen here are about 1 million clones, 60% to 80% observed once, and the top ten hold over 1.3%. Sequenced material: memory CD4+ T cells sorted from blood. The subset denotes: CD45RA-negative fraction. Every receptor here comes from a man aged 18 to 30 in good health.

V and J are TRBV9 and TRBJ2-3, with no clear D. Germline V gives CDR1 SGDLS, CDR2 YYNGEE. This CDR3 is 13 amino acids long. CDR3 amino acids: CYPGPSSTDTQYF. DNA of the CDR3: TGTTACCCCGGGCCGTCGAGCACAGATACGCAGTATTTT.

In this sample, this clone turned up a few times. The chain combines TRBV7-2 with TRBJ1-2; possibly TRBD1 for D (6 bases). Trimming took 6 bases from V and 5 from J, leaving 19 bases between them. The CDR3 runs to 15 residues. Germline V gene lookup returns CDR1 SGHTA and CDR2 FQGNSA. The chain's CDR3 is CASSSPEQGSYGYTF. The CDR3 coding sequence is TGTGCCAGCAGTTCCCCCGAGCAGGGGTCATATGGCTACACCTTC.

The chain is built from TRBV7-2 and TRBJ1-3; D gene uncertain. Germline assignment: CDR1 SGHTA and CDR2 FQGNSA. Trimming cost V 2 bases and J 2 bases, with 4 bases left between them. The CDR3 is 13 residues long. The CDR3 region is CASSLFAGNTIYF. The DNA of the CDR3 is TGTGCCAGCAGCTTATTCGCTGGAAACACCATATATTTT.

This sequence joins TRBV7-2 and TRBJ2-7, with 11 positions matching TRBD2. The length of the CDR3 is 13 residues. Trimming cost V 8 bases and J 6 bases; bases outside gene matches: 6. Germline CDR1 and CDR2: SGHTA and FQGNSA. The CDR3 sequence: CASRPGLAAEQYF. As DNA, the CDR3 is TGTGCCAGCCGCCCGGGACTAGCGGCCGAGCAGTACTTC.

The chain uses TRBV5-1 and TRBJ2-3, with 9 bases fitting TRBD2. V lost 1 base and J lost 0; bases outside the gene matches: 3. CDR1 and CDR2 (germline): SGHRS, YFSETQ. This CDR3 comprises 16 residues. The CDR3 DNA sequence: TGCGCCAGCAGCTTGTCGCTAGCGGGGAGCACAGATACGCAGTATTTT. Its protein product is CASSLSLAGSTDTQYF.

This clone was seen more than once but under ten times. CDR3 DNA: TGTGCCAGCTCACCTAATCCCAATCAGCCCCAGCATTTT. It specifies CASSPNPNQPQHF. This chain links TRBV18 with TRBJ1-5; D uncertain. Germline assignment: CDR1 KGHSH and CDR2 LQKENI. This CDR3 is built from 13 residues. Trimming took off 3 bases at V and 3 bases at J, with 6 bases between the two ends.

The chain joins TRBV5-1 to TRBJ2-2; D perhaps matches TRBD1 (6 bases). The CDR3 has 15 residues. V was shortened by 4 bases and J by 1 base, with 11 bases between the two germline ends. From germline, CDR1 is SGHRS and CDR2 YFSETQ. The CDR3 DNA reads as TGCGCCAGCAGCAGAACAGGGTTGAACACCGGGGAGCTGTTTTTT. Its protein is CASSRTGLNTGELFF.

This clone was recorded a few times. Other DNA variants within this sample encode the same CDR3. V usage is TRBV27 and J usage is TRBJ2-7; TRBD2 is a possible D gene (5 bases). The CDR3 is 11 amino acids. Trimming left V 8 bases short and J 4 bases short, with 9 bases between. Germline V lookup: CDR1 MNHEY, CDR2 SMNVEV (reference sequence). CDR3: CASGRFYEQYF. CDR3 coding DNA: TGTGCCAGCGGGAGATTTTACGAGCAGTACTTC.

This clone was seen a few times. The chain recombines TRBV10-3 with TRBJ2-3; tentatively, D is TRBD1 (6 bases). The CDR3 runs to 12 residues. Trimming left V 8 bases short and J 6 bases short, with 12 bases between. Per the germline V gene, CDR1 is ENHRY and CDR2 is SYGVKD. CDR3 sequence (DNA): TGTGCCATCGGGGGCCGACGGGATACGCAGTATTTT. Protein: CAIGGRRDTQYF.

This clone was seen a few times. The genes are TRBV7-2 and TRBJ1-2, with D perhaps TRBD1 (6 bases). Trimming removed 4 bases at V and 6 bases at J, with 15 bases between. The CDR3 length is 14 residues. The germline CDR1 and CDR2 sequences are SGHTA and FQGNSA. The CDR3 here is CASSSPRAGDGYTF. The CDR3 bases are TGTGCCAGCAGCTCCCCGAGGGCAGGGGATGGCTACACCTTC.

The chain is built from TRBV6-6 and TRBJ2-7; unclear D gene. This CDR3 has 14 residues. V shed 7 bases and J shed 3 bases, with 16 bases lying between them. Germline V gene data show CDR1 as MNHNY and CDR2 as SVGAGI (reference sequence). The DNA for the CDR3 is TGTGCCAGCACCAAAGGAGATCCCGACTACGAGCAGTACTTC. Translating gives CASTKGDPDYEQYF.

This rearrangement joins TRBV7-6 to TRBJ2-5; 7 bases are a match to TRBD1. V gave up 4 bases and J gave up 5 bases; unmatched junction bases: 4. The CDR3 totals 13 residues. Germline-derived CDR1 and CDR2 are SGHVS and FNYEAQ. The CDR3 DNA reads TGTGCCAGCAGCTCAAAGGACAGGGAGACCCAGTACTTC. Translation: CASSSKDRETQYF.

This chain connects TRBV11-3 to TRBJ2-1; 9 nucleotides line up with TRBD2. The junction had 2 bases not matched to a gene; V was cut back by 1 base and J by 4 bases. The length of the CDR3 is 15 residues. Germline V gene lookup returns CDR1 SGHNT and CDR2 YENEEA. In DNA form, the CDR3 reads TGTGCCAGCAGCTTAGGAGCGGGGGGATACAATGAGCAGTTCTTC. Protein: CASSLGAGGYNEQFF. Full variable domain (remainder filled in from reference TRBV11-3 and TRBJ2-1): EAGVVQSPRYKIIEKKQPVAFWCNPISGHNTLYWYLQNLGQGPELLIRYENEEAVDDSQLPKDRFSAERLKGVDSTLKIQPAELGDSAVYLCASSLGAGGYNEQFFGPGTRLTVL.

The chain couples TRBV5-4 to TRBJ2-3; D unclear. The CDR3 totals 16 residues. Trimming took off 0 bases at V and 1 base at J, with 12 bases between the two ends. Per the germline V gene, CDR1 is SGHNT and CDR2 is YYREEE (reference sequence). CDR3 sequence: CASSLEGRQGTDTQYF. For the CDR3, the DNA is TGTGCCAGCAGCTTGGAGGGTCGTCAGGGCACAGATACGCAGTATTTT.

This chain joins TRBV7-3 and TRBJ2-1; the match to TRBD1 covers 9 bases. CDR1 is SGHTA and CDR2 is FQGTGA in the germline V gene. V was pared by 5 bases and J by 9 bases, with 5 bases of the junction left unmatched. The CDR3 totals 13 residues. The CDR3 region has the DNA TGTGCCAGCAGCCGGGACAGGGAGGGTGAGCAGTTCTTC. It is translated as CASSRDREGEQFF.

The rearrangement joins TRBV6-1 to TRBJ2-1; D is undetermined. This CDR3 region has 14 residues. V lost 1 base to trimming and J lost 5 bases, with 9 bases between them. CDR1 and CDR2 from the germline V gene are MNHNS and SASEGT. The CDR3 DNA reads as TGTGCCAGCAGTGAAGGGATAGCTCACAATGAGCAGTTCTTC. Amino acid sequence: CASSEGIAHNEQFF.

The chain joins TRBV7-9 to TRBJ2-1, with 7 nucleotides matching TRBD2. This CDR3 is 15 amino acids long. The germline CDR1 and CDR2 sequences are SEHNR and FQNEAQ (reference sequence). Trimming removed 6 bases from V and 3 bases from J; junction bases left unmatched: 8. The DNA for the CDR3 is TGTGCCAGCAGTAACAACCCTAGCGGCTACAATGAGCAGTTCTTC. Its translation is CASSNNPSGYNEQFF.

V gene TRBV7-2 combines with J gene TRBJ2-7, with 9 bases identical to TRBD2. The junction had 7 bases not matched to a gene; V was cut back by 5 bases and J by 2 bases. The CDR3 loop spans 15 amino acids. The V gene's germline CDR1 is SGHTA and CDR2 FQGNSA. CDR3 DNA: TGTGCCAGCAGCCCGACTAGCGGAACTCCCTACGAGCAGTACTTC. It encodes CASSPTSGTPYEQYF.

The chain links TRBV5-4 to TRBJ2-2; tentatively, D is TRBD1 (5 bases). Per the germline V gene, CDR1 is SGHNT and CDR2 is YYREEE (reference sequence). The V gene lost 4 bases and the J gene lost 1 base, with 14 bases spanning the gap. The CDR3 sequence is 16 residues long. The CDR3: CASSLPRGRNTGELFF. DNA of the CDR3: TGTGCCAGCAGCCTACCAAGGGGTAGGAACACCGGGGAGCTGTTTTTT.

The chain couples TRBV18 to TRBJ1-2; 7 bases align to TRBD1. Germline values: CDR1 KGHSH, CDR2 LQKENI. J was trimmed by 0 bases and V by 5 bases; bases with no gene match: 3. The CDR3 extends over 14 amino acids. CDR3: CASSRGTANYGYTF. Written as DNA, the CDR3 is TGTGCCAGCTCAAGGGGGACAGCTAACTATGGCTACACCTTC.